The 27 T cell receptor beta chains below come from one sample, sequenced in a study of Graves' ophthalmopathy and Graves' hyperthyroidism. Amplifying from RNA transcripts, the study obtained TCR beta CDR3 regions. HTBI primers primed a first-round RT-PCR, and a second-round multiplex PCR followed. TCRdb reprocessed the multiplex PCR reads with MiXCR, giving one entry per CDR3 protein. Here the sample spans hundreds of thousands of distinct CDR3 sequences, around 40% being singletons. Specimen: peripheral blood. The receptor set was obtained from an adult man with Graves' ophthalmopathy.

The V gene is TRBV7-9, the J gene TRBJ2-7; D ambiguous. Between the trimmed V and J ends, which lost 6 bases and 3 bases, there was a span of 6 bases. The length of the CDR3 is 11 residues. Germline CDR1 and CDR2: SEHNR and FQNEAQ (reference sequence). The DNA for the CDR3 is TGTGCCAGCAGGCCGGACTACGAGCAGTACTTC. Protein: CASRPDYEQYF.

Many counts were recorded for this clonotype. The chain's CDR3 is CASSELENPRSPLHF. Written as DNA, the CDR3 is TGTGCCAGCAGTGAATTGGAGAACCCTAGATCACCCCTCCACTTT. The chain recombines TRBV2 with TRBJ1-6; D uncertain. CDR1 and CDR2 from the germline V gene are SNHLY and FYNNEI. Trimming removed 2 bases at V and 10 bases at J, with 15 bases between. This CDR3 spans 15 amino acids.

The genes are TRBV5-6 and TRBJ2-2; D gene uncertain. V gave up 7 bases and J gave up 3 bases, with 19 bases separating them. The CDR3 extends over 16 amino acids. The germline V gene has CDR1 SGHDT and CDR2 YYEEEE. The CDR3 DNA reads TGTGCCAGCCGTTTAAGGTCCGGGCTTTACACCGGGGAGCTGTTTTTT. Translated: CASRLRSGLYTGELFF.

This chain uses TRBV25-1 with TRBJ1-6, with TRBD1 identical over 11 bases. The CDR3 runs to 16 residues. Germline CDR1 is MGHDK and CDR2 is SYGVNS. Germline trimming cut 6 bases from V and 7 bases from J; bases unmatched to any gene: 8. CDR3 DNA sequence: TGTGCCAGCAGCCAGGGGACAGGGGGAATAAATTCACCCCTCCACTTT. It codes for CASSQGTGGINSPLHF.

This clonotype was seen a handful of times. The chain uses TRBV29-1 and TRBJ2-7, with TRBD1 matching over 12 bases. Per germline, CDR1 SQVTM and CDR2 ANQGSEA. V lost 1 base and J lost 7; bases outside the gene matches: 5. This CDR3 comprises 14 residues. The CDR3: CSVEGGQGAREQYF. DNA for the CDR3: TGCAGCGTTGAAGGGGGACAGGGGGCTCGAGAGCAGTACTTC.

This clonotype was seen more than once but under ten times. This chain links TRBV7-2 with TRBJ2-7, with 9 bases fitting TRBD2. CDR1 and CDR2 from the germline V gene are SGHTA and FQGNSA. This CDR3 has 15 amino acids. With V trimmed by 4 bases and J by 4 bases, 8 bases remained unmatched. The CDR3 DNA reads TGTGCCAGCAGCTCTGCGGGACTAGCCCTTTACGAGCAGTACTTC. It yields the protein CASSSAGLALYEQYF.

This clonotype was observed many times. The V and J genes are TRBV7-9 and TRBJ2-7; D gene unclear. From germline, CDR1 is SEHNR and CDR2 FQNEAQ (reference sequence). This CDR3 has 12 amino acids. Trimming removed 4 bases from V and 5 bases from J, with 9 bases in between. CDR3 loop: CASSSDWDEQYF. CDR3 sequence (DNA): TGTGCCAGCAGCTCCGACTGGGACGAGCAGTACTTC.

Points on this clonotype: Mismatch with germline at one junction end may stem from a read error. This chain connects TRBV5-1 to TRBJ2-5, with D unclear. The CDR3 totals 12 residues. Germline CDR1 and CDR2: SGHRS and YFSETQ. CDR3 nucleotides: TGCGCCAACAGCCCTGGTCAAGAGACCCAGTACTTC. Translated, it gives CANSPGQETQYF.

Concerning this clonotype: The junction does not match germline at one end; this may be a read error. This rearrangement joins TRBV25-1 to TRBJ2-6; no clear D. Germline assignment: CDR1 MGHDK and CDR2 SYGVNS. There are 13 residues in the CDR3. The CDR3 DNA reads TGTGCCAGCAGTGAATTGAAGGTGGGCACTGAAGCTTTC. It is translated as CASSELKVGTEAF.

V gene TRBV24-1 combines with J gene TRBJ1-5; maybe TRBD1 (6 bases). V lost 6 bases and J 5 bases, leaving 16 bases between the germline ends. CDR3 length: 15 residues. The germline gives CDR1 KGHDR, CDR2 SFDVKD. The CDR3 sequence: CATSLTGKSHQPQHF. CDR3 bases: TGTGCCACCAGTTTAACAGGGAAGTCGCATCAGCCCCAGCATTTT.

This clonotype was counted only a few times. The gene calls are TRBV5-1 and TRBJ1-1; D not resolved. The length of the CDR3 is 14 residues. Germline V CDR1 and CDR2: SGHRS, YFSETQ. Trimming shortened V by 7 bases and J by 8 bases, and 21 bases separated the two germline ends. CDR3 coding DNA: TGCGCCAGCGACCCCTATAATGAGATCGGCGAAGCTTTCTTT. This codes for CASDPYNEIGEAFF.

This clonotype was counted between two and nine times. This rearrangement joins TRBV12-3 or TRBV12-4 to TRBJ2-5; no clear D gene. The length of the CDR3 is 14 residues. V lost 4 bases and J 3 bases, leaving 12 bases between the germline ends. CDR3 residues: CASSYGRNKETQYF. DNA of the CDR3: TGTGCCAGCAGTTATGGACGGAATAAAGAGACCCAGTACTTC.

This rearrangement joins TRBV11-1 to TRBJ1-6; D unresolved. This CDR3 is 15 amino acids long. The germline V gene encodes CDR1 SGHAT and CDR2 FQDESV (reference sequence). The ends were cut back, 5 bases at V and 10 bases at J, with 18 bases in the middle. The CDR3 bases are TGTGCCAGCAGCCAAGACCCGGGAGGAGGGTCACCCCTCCACTTT. Its translation: CASSQDPGGGSPLHF.

The V call is TRBV9, the J call TRBJ2-6; TRBD2 agrees at 10 bases. Germline loops: CDR1 SGDLS, CDR2 YYNGEE. The ends lost 6 bases at V and 0 bases at J; junction bases unmatched: 27. The CDR3 is 24 residues long. In nucleotides, the CDR3 is TGTGCCAGCAAGGGACGGAACTTTGGCAGCGGGAGGGGCGGGAGGCACTCTGGGGCCAACGTCCTGACTTTC. Amino acid sequence: CASKGRNFGSGRGGRHSGANVLTF.

The gene calls are TRBV25-1 and TRBJ1-6; TRBD1 matches 11 bases. Germline V gene lookup returns CDR1 MGHDK and CDR2 SYGVNS. The CDR3 runs to 15 residues. With V trimmed by 4 bases and J by 7 bases, 3 bases remained unmatched. In DNA, the CDR3 is TGTGCCAGCAGTGGGGGACAGGGGGGGAATTCACCCCTCCACTTT. Translating gives CASSGGQGGNSPLHF.

The chain combines TRBV15 with TRBJ1-1; unclear D gene. Germline values: CDR1 LNHNV, CDR2 YYDKDF (reference sequence). This CDR3 has 17 amino acids. Trimming removed 3 bases from V and 7 bases from J, with 24 bases in between. CDR3 bases: TGTGCCACCAGCAGCCTAGGTACGAACACCGGGGAGAGTGAAGCTTTCTTT. As protein: CATSSLGTNTGESEAFF.

As for this clonotype: Compared with germline, one end of the junction differs, possibly owing to a read error. This chain connects TRBV5-1 to TRBJ2-5; 15 bases line up with TRBD2. The CDR3 is 17 residues long. Germline-derived CDR1 and CDR2 are SGHRS and YFSETQ. The CDR3 DNA reads as TGTGCCAGCAGCGCCCGGACTAGCGGGGGGGCCCAAGAGACCCAGTACTTC. Its protein product is CASSARTSGGAQETQYF.

Points on this clonotype: A read error may account for a junction end that differs from germline. The J gene is TRBJ1-5, the V gene TRBV24-1; a possible D gene is TRBD1 (5 bases). Germline V CDR1 and CDR2: KGHDR, SFDVKD. The CDR3 extends over 18 amino acids. CDR3 in amino acids: CASSLPAKGPYSNQPQHF. CDR3 in DNA: TGTGCCAGCAGTTTACCGGCGAAGGGACCGTATAGCAATCAGCCCCAGCATTTT.

The genes are TRBV2 and TRBJ2-5; TRBD1 matches at 8 bases. The germline CDR1 and CDR2 sequences are SNHLY and FYNNEI. V lost 10 bases and J lost 2; bases outside the gene matches: 6. The CDR3 totals 13 residues. DNA for the CDR3: TGTGCCAACCTGGGACAGGCGCAAGAGACCCAGTACTTC. This codes for CANLGQAQETQYF. Filled out from reference TRBV2 and TRBJ2-5, the complete variable domain reads EPEVTQTPSHQVTQMGQEVILRCVPISNHLYFYWYRQILGQKVEFLVSFYNNEISEKSEIFDDQFSVERPDGSNFTLKIRSTKLEDSAMYFCANLGQAQETQYFGPGTRLLVL.

This clonotype showed up just a few times. The gene calls are TRBV2 and TRBJ2-7; TRBD1 matches 7 bases. V shed 7 bases, J shed 2 bases, and the junction held 14 bases outside the gene matches. Germline V CDR1 and CDR2: SNHLY, FYNNEI. The CDR3 loop spans 16 amino acids. The DNA of the CDR3 is TGTGCCAGCACCGGAGGCCCCCGGGACAGTACCTACGAGCAGTACTTC. Translated: CASTGGPRDSTYEQYF.

This clonotype was detected only a few times. The genes are TRBV5-1 and TRBJ1-2, with TRBD1 as a possible D gene (6 bases). Per germline, CDR1 SGHRS and CDR2 YFSETQ. This CDR3 is 15 amino acids long. V was trimmed by 4 bases and J by 8 bases, leaving 21 bases between them. The DNA for the CDR3 is TGCGCCAGCAGCGAACGAACCCCCAGGGGAGGAGGCTACACCTTC. It is translated as CASSERTPRGGGYTF.

As concerns this clonotype: Just one base apart from a much larger clone, this may be a read error. The V and J genes are TRBV2 and TRBJ2-7; no clear D. The CDR3 totals 13 residues. CDR1 SNHLY and CDR2 FYNNEI come from the germline V gene. The ends were cut back, 8 bases at V and 0 bases at J, with 11 bases in the middle. CDR3 nucleotides: TGTGCCAGCGGTAGGGCTAACTCCTACGAGCAGTACTTC. It translates to CASGRANSYEQYF.

The table lists this clonotype with a few counts. The CDR3 bases are TGCGCCAGCAGCTTAACAGGGGTCTCTGGCGAGCAGTACTTC. Residues: CASSLTGVSGEQYF. V is TRBV5-1 and J is TRBJ2-7, with TRBD1 identical over 7 bases. Germline trimming cut 2 bases from V and 6 bases from J; bases unmatched to any gene: 8. CDR3 length: 14 amino acids. Germline CDR1 and CDR2: SGHRS and YFSETQ.

The chain carries TRBV11-2 and TRBJ1-2, with D possibly matching TRBD1 (6 bases). Germline V gives CDR1 SGHAT, CDR2 FQNNGV. Trimming removed 0 bases from V and 7 bases from J, with 18 bases in between. The CDR3 totals 16 residues. This chain's CDR3 is CASSLDLIGEGGGYTF. DNA for the CDR3: TGTGCCAGCAGCTTAGATCTAATAGGGGAAGGGGGTGGCTACACCTTC. Complete variable domain (other parts from reference TRBV11-2 and TRBJ1-2): EAGVAQSPRYKIIEKRQSVAFWCNPISGHATLYWYQQILGQGPKLLIQFQNNGVVDDSQLPKDRFSAERLKGVDSTLKIQPAKLEDSAVYLCASSLDLIGEGGGYTFGSGTRLTVV.

The genes are TRBV20-1 and TRBJ1-4; D may be TRBD1 (5 bases). Germline assignment: CDR1 DFQATT and CDR2 SNEGSKA (reference sequence). V was pared by 7 bases and J by 8 bases, with 20 bases between. This CDR3 spans 14 amino acids. The DNA of the CDR3 is TGCAGTGTTGGGACCTCCTCCACGACAGAAAAACTGTTTTTT. Its translation: CSVGTSSTTEKLFF.

V is TRBV4-1 and J is TRBJ2-7; TRBD1 matches at 8 bases. This CDR3 region has 17 residues. The J segment lost 2 bases and the V segment lost 1 base, leaving 10 bases of the junction unmatched. Germline CDR1 is MGHRA and CDR2 is YSYEKL. The CDR3 bases are TGCGCCAGCAGCCAAGGGACGGGACAGGTTACCCCCTACGAGCAGTACTTC. Its translation is CASSQGTGQVTPYEQYF.

This clonotype was counted many times. This rearrangement joins TRBV25-1 to TRBJ2-5; D gene ambiguous. The CDR3 loop spans 14 amino acids. Germline CDR1 reads MGHDK; CDR2 reads SYGVNS. Trimming took 0 bases from V and 5 from J, leaving 10 bases between them. CDR3 region: CASSEYIGRETQYF. CDR3 in DNA: TGTGCCAGCAGTGAATATATTGGGCGGGAGACCCAGTACTTC.